Below, 29 T cell receptor beta chains from the same sample are listed, as sequenced in a study of monozygotic twins with inflammatory bowel disease (dated by TCRdb to about 2019). Libraries were prepared through 5' RACE. Sequencer: Illumina HiSeq 2500. Each CDR3 protein sequence appears as one entry after TCRdb reprocessed the reads, and no DNA is included. The record for this sample contains some 440,000 distinct CDR3 sequences. The ten most abundant clones make up 2% to 2.5% of the sample. Sequenced: blood. The receptors originated from a human donor with ulcerative colitis or Crohn's disease, or a healthy co-twin of an affected twin (not recorded which).

This rearrangement joins TRBV7-9 to TRBJ1-2; TCRdb calls TRBD1, which cannot be checked without DNA. The CDR3 totals 15 residues. The germline V gene has CDR1 SEHNR and CDR2 FQNEAQ (reference sequence). This CDR3 is CASSSNRDLSYGYTF.

V and J are TRBV2 and TRBJ2-2; absent DNA, TCRdb's TRBD2 call cannot be checked. CDR3 size: 15 residues. Germline values: CDR1 SNHLY, CDR2 FYNNEI. CDR3 in amino acids: CASSASSANTGELFF.

The rearrangement joins TRBV30 to TRBJ2-1. The CDR3 sequence is 13 residues long. Germline values: CDR1 GTSNPN, CDR2 SVGIG (reference sequence). The CDR3 is CAWSEDRHNEQFF. Drawing the rest from reference TRBV30 and TRBJ2-1, the complete variable domain is SQTIHQWPATLVQPVGSPLSLECTVEGTSNPNLYWYRQAAGRGLQLLFYSVGIGQISSEVPQNLSASRPQDRQFILSSKKLLLSDSGFYLCAWSEDRHNEQFFGPGTRLTVL.

This chain uses TRBV18 with TRBJ2-1; TCRdb's D call, TRBD1, is unchecked because there is no DNA. The germline gives CDR1 KGHSH, CDR2 LQKENI. This CDR3 contains 13 residues. CDR3 region: CASSSTGGTEQFF.

J is TRBJ1-1 and V is TRBV29-1. The CDR3 runs 13 residues. The germline V gene encodes CDR1 SQVTM and CDR2 ANQGSEA. The CDR3 sequence is CTARGSMNTEAFF.

The rearrangement uses TRBV20-1 and TRBJ2-3; TCRdb outputs TRBD1, but without DNA this stays unchecked. The CDR3 has 12 residues. Germline CDR1 is DFQATT and CDR2 is SNEGSKA (reference sequence). CDR3 protein: CSAPPREDTQYF.

This CDR3 is CASSPSGTGLSPLHF. The genes are TRBV12-3 or TRBV12-4 and TRBJ1-6; TCRdb reports TRBD1, a call that lacks DNA to check it against. The CDR3 contains 15 residues.

V gene TRBV6-6 combines with J gene TRBJ1-5; the TCRdb D gene call, TRBD1, has no DNA to confirm it. Germline CDR1 reads MNHNY; CDR2 reads SVGAGI (reference sequence). This CDR3 region has 14 residues. CDR3 amino acids: CASGLGQGGQPQHF.

The chain has TRBV5-1 and TRBJ1-1; TCRdb indicates TRBD1, and absent DNA this call remains unverified. The germline gives CDR1 SGHRS, CDR2 YFSETQ. The CDR3 spans 13 residues. The CDR3 here is CASSFDSYTEAFF. Complete variable domain (other parts from reference TRBV5-1 and TRBJ1-1): KAGVTQTPRYLIKTRGQQVTLSCSPISGHRSVSWYQQTPGQGLQFLFEYFSETQRNKGNFPGRFSGRQFSNSRSEMNVSTLELGDSALYLCASSFDSYTEAFFGQGTRLTVV.

This chain links TRBV11-2 with TRBJ2-3; TCRdb reports TRBD1, a call that lacks DNA to check it against. The CDR3 spans 14 residues. Looked up from germline, CDR1 is SGHAT and CDR2 is FQNNGV. The CDR3: CASSPGLAADTQYF.

This chain links TRBV7-9 with TRBJ2-1. CDR3 length equals 14 residues. CDR1 and CDR2 (germline): SEHNR, FQNEAQ (reference sequence). The CDR3 region is CASSLTERIEEQFF.

The V and J genes are TRBV6-5 and TRBJ1-6; TCRdb lists TRBD1, though no DNA is available to test this call. This CDR3 region has 17 residues. Germline CDR1 MNHEY, CDR2 SVGAGI. CDR3 protein: CASSYSTGEDWNSPLHF.

V usage is TRBV7-2 and J usage is TRBJ2-1; TCRdb names TRBD1, which stays unverified in the absence of DNA. This CDR3 comprises 16 residues. Per the germline V gene, CDR1 is SGHTA and CDR2 is FQGNSA. The CDR3 loop reads CASSLDRGDSYNEQFF.

The J gene is TRBJ1-1, the V gene TRBV5-6. CDR3 length: 15 residues. The germline gives CDR1 SGHDT, CDR2 YYEEEE. The CDR3 sequence: CASSWGQVRNTEAFF.

The rearrangement joins TRBV5-1 to TRBJ2-2. CDR1 SGHRS and CDR2 YFSETQ come from the germline V gene. There are 13 residues in the CDR3. The CDR3 loop reads CASSLETTGELFF. Using reference TRBV5-1 and TRBJ2-2 for the parts outside the CDR3, the full variable domain is KAGVTQTPRYLIKTRGQQVTLSCSPISGHRSVSWYQQTPGQGLQFLFEYFSETQRNKGNFPGRFSGRQFSNSRSEMNVSTLELGDSALYLCASSLETTGELFFGEGSRLTVL.

The chain recombines TRBV19 with TRBJ1-2. The CDR3 is 15 amino acids. Germline loops: CDR1 LNHDA, CDR2 SQIVND (reference sequence). CDR3 in amino acids: CASSVDSGHGYGYTF.

The CDR3 sequence is CASRDGTYEQYF. The chain is built from TRBV6-5 and TRBJ2-7. Germline V gene data show CDR1 as MNHEY and CDR2 as SVGAGI. CDR3 size: 12 residues.

This chain joins TRBV10-3 and TRBJ2-7; TCRdb reports TRBD2, a call that lacks DNA to check it against. The CDR3 runs to 15 residues. Germline-derived CDR1 and CDR2 are ENHRY and SYGVKD. The CDR3 sequence is CAISEQGIGSYEQYF.

The CDR3 is CASSGIGPRVAGELFF. This chain joins TRBV5-1 and TRBJ2-2; lacking DNA, the TRBD1 call made by TCRdb goes unchecked. This CDR3 has 16 amino acids. Germline-derived CDR1 and CDR2 are SGHRS and YFSETQ.

J is TRBJ1-5 and V is TRBV19; TCRdb indicates TRBD1, and absent DNA this call remains unverified. CDR3 length: 16 amino acids. Germline V lookup: CDR1 LNHDA, CDR2 SQIVND (reference sequence). The CDR3: CASSTTVGQLNQPQHF.

The CDR3 region is CASSHPPSSTQYF. V and J are TRBV9 and TRBJ2-3; lacking DNA, the TRBD1 call made by TCRdb goes unchecked. This CDR3 has 13 amino acids. CDR1 and CDR2 (germline): SGDLS, YYNGEE.

V gene TRBV7-9 combines with J gene TRBJ2-7; the D call from TCRdb, TRBD1, cannot be confirmed without DNA. This CDR3 comprises 14 residues. Germline values: CDR1 SEHNR, CDR2 FQNEAQ (reference sequence). CDR3 residues: CASSWDRGSYEQYF.

In terms of frequency, this clonotype is medium-sized. This rearrangement joins TRBV7-2 to TRBJ2-5. The CDR3 is 13 amino acids. Looked up from germline, CDR1 is SGHTA and CDR2 is FQGNSA. The CDR3: CASSRNRQETQYF.

The chain links TRBV5-1 to TRBJ2-7; TCRdb reports TRBD1, a call that lacks DNA to check it against. CDR3 length: 15 residues. Germline V CDR1 and CDR2: SGHRS, YFSETQ. This CDR3 is CASSSGGVPSYEQYF.

This chain links TRBV3-1 with TRBJ1-4. CDR3 length: 11 residues. Germline V gene data show CDR1 as LGHDT and CDR2 as YNNKEL (reference sequence). The CDR3 region is CASSQREKLFF.

The rearrangement uses TRBV19 and TRBJ2-5; the TCRdb call, TRBD1, lacks DNA for checking. The CDR3 runs to 15 residues. Germline loops: CDR1 LNHDA, CDR2 SQIVND (reference sequence). CDR3 region: CASSMGLTGEETQYF.

J is TRBJ1-3 and V is TRBV5-6; the TRBD1 assignment by TCRdb is unverifiable without DNA. The germline V gene has CDR1 SGHDT and CDR2 YYEEEE. The CDR3 contains 14 residues. CDR3 sequence: CASSWDPGENTIYF.

The chain recombines TRBV7-9 with TRBJ1-3. The germline V gene encodes CDR1 SEHNR and CDR2 FQNEAQ (reference sequence). There are 14 residues in the CDR3. The CDR3 sequence: CASSLAWEKDTIYF.

The rearrangement joins TRBV20-1 to TRBJ2-3; TCRdb outputs TRBD2, but without DNA this stays unchecked. The CDR3 covers 16 residues. Germline CDR1 is DFQATT and CDR2 is SNEGSKA (reference sequence). CDR3 in amino acids: CSVRDPAGLVVDTQYF.